A single sample is the source of the 27 T cell receptor beta chains below, sequenced in a study of blood T cell repertoires in COVID-19. The protocol was immunoSEQ multiplex PCR, while the TCRdb copy is restricted to in-frame clones and leaves out a portion. The sample includes approximately 250,000 clones, approximately 85% of them seen just once. Input material: peripheral blood. The origin of the receptors is a man between 35 and 55 years old with acute or convalescent COVID-19.

The chain couples TRBV2 to TRBJ1-1, with D perhaps TRBD1 (5 bases). The germline V gene has CDR1 SNHLY and CDR2 FYNNEI. The CDR3 is 13 residues long. The V end lost 6 bases, the J end lost 2 bases, and 10 bases lay between the germline ends. CDR3 region: CASSLDSNTEAFF. DNA of the CDR3: TGTGCCAGCAGCCTCGACAGCAACACTGAAGCTTTCTTT. The full variable domain, with the rest looked up from reference TRBV2 and TRBJ1-1, is EPEVTQTPSHQVTQMGQEVILRCVPISNHLYFYWYRQILGQKVEFLVSFYNNEISEKSEIFDDQFSVERPDGSNFTLKIRSTKLEDSAMYFCASSLDSNTEAFFGQGTRLTVV.

In this sample, this clone turned up once. This chain links TRBV19 with TRBJ1-2; TRBD1 matches 8 bases. Trimming cost V 0 bases and J 8 bases; bases outside gene matches: 2. CDR3 length: 13 residues. Germline V gives CDR1 LNHDA, CDR2 SQIVND (reference sequence). CDR3 sequence reads: CASSIDRGLGYTF. DNA for the CDR3: TGTGCCAGTAGTATAGACAGGGGGCTCGGCTACACCTTC. Drawing the rest from reference TRBV19 and TRBJ1-2, the complete variable domain is DGGITQSPKYLFRKEGQNVTLSCEQNLNHDAMYWYRQDPGQGLRLIYYSQIVNDFQKGDIAEGYSVSREKKESFPLTVTSAQKNPTAFYLCASSIDRGLGYTFGSGTRLTVV.

The chain is built from TRBV21-1 and TRBJ2-2; TRBD2 is taken as the D call from the table, unchecked against the DNA. TRBV21-1 is recorded as a pseudogene. CDR3 length: 13 amino acids. The DNA for the CDR3 is TGTGCCAGCAGCAAAGGGGGGGACGGGGAGCTGTTTTTT. It specifies CASSKGGDGELFF.

The chain carries TRBV7-6 and TRBJ1-2; TRBD1 might be the D (6 bases). Germline CDR1 and CDR2: SGHVS and FNYEAQ. CDR3 size: 16 residues. Trimming removed 5 bases from V and 5 bases from J, with 21 bases in between. The CDR3 DNA follows: TGTGCCAGCAGCGCTCGCCAGACAAACCAGGGGTATGGCTACACCTTC. Encoded protein: CASSARQTNQGYGYTF.

The chain links TRBV7-2 to TRBJ2-7, with 7 bases matching TRBD2. This CDR3 contains 18 residues. Germline CDR1 reads SGHTA; CDR2 reads FQGNSA. The J segment lost 0 bases and the V segment lost 0 bases, leaving 11 bases of the junction unmatched. CDR3 sequence: CASSLAVPGGPSSYEQYF. DNA of the CDR3: TGTGCCAGCAGCTTAGCTGTTCCGGGGGGACCAAGCTCCTACGAGCAGTACTTC.

This clone was counted only a few times. This rearrangement joins TRBV6-5 to TRBJ1-2, with D possibly TRBD1 on 6 matching bases. V lost 2 bases to trimming and J lost 5 bases, with 18 bases between them. The CDR3 has 16 amino acids. Germline V gene sequence: CDR1 MNHEY, CDR2 SVGAGI. CDR3 bases: TGTGCCAGCAGTTACGATTGGGGGCTCCTCTCGTATGGCTACACCTTC. It is translated as CASSYDWGLLSYGYTF.

CDR3 loop: CSVGQLTTNEKLFF. The CDR3 DNA is TGCAGCGTCGGACAGTTGACAACTAATGAAAAACTGTTTTTT. This sequence joins TRBV29-1 and TRBJ1-4; weak D call: TRBD1 (6 bases). This CDR3 has 14 residues. Per germline, CDR1 SQVTM and CDR2 ANQGSEA. The ends were cut back, 6 bases at V and 0 bases at J, with 11 bases in the middle.

The chain combines TRBV30 with TRBJ1-2, with D tentatively TRBD1 (5 bases). Germline V gives CDR1 GTSNPN, CDR2 SVGIG (reference sequence). Trimming pared 7 bases from V and 5 bases from J, leaving 20 bases between. The CDR3 length is 14 residues. CDR3 residues: CAFLGGDRVYGYTF. CDR3 bases: TGTGCCTTTCTGGGGGGGGATCGAGTATATGGCTACACCTTC. The full variable domain, with the rest looked up from reference TRBV30 and TRBJ1-2, is SQTIHQWPATLVQPVGSPLSLECTVEGTSNPNLYWYRQAAGRGLQLLFYSVGIGQISSEVPQNLSASRPQDRQFILSSKKLLLSDSGFYLCAFLGGDRVYGYTFGSGTRLTVV.

The J gene is TRBJ2-1, the V gene TRBV28; a possible D gene is TRBD2 (6 bases). The CDR3 totals 14 residues. Trimming removed 6 bases from V and 9 bases from J, with 18 bases in between. Germline V CDR1 and CDR2: MDHEN, SYDVKM. The CDR3 bases are TGTGCCAGCAGCCGAGATGGGGGGAAAAGTGAGCAGTTCTTC. This codes for CASSRDGGKSEQFF.

The rearrangement joins TRBV4-2 to TRBJ2-4; D is undetermined. Germline lookup yields CDR1 LGHNA and CDR2 YNFKEQ. The CDR3 is made up of 18 amino acids. The germline V and J ends were trimmed by 0 bases and 0 bases, with 15 bases remaining between them. In DNA, the CDR3 is TGTGCCAGCAGCCAAGATGCCCGGGTGTCACTAGCCAAAAACATTCAGTACTTC. Translation: CASSQDARVSLAKNIQYF.

This rearrangement joins TRBV20-1 to TRBJ1-2, with TRBD1 matching 9 bases. The CDR3 contains 13 residues. Germline V gives CDR1 DFQATT, CDR2 SNEGSKA (reference sequence). With V trimmed by 6 bases and J by 6 bases, 8 bases remained unmatched. This CDR3 is CSASNRGLDGYTF. As DNA, the CDR3 is TGCAGTGCGAGTAACAGGGGGCTCGATGGCTACACCTTC.

V is TRBV30 and J is TRBJ2-7, with a weak D call TRBD1 (5 bases). V was cut by 3 bases and J by 3 bases, with 15 bases left in between. The CDR3 extends over 14 amino acids. Germline CDR1 is GTSNPN and CDR2 is SVGIG (reference sequence). The CDR3 loop is CAWSPIGVVYEQYF. CDR3 nucleotide sequence: TGTGCCTGGAGCCCTATAGGGGTAGTCTACGAGCAGTACTTC.

The V and J genes are TRBV2 and TRBJ2-7; 9 bases map to TRBD1. The CDR3 totals 16 residues. The germline CDR1 and CDR2 sequences are SNHLY and FYNNEI. J was trimmed by 1 base and V by 6 bases; bases with no gene match: 10. The CDR3, as DNA: TGTGCCAGCAGAACCGCCCCGACAGGGGGTTCCTACGAGCAGTACTTC. Translated: CASRTAPTGGSYEQYF.

The V call is TRBV9, the J call TRBJ1-4; D may be TRBD1 (6 bases). Germline V CDR1 and CDR2: SGDLS, YYNGEE. CDR3 length: 15 residues. The V and J ends lost 2 bases and 7 bases respectively, with 15 bases between them. CDR3 sequence: CASSVRGGGVEKLFF. For the CDR3, the DNA is TGTGCCAGCAGCGTCCGTGGTGGGGGCGTTGAAAAACTGTTTTTT.

V and J are TRBV25-1 and TRBJ1-2; 7 bases are shared with TRBD1. This CDR3 spans 14 amino acids. CDR1 is MGHDK and CDR2 is SYGVNS in the germline V gene. V shed 8 bases and J 8 bases; nucleotides not matched to a gene: 14. Here the CDR3 reads CASSMTGSPGGYTF. Written as DNA, the CDR3 is TGTGCCAGCTCCATGACAGGGTCTCCTGGAGGCTACACCTTC.

The rearrangement uses TRBV7-9 and TRBJ1-1; D remains unclear. Germline V CDR1 and CDR2: SEHNR, FQNEAQ (reference sequence). V dropped 3 bases and J dropped 7 bases, with 9 bases sitting between them. The CDR3 is 12 amino acids. The CDR3 is CASSFDTYEAFF. Written as DNA, the CDR3 is TGTGCCAGCAGCTTCGACACCTATGAAGCTTTCTTT. The full variable domain, with the rest looked up from reference TRBV7-9 and TRBJ1-1, is DTGVSQNPRHKITKRGQNVTFRCDPISEHNRLYWYRQTLGQGPEFLTYFQNEAQLEKSRLLSDRFSAERPKGSFSTLEIQRTEQGDSAMYLCASSFDTYEAFFGQGTRLTVV.

This clone was observed a single time. The J gene is TRBJ1-4, the V gene TRBV27, with TRBD1 matching 10 bases. From germline, CDR1 is MNHEY and CDR2 SMNVEV (reference sequence). CDR3 length: 14 residues. Trimming took 4 bases from V and 8 from J; bases not matched to a gene: 4. The CDR3 here is CASSSGQGTEKLFF. The DNA of the CDR3 is TGTGCCAGCAGTTCGGGACAGGGGACGGAAAAACTGTTTTTT.

This rearrangement joins TRBV5-1 to TRBJ2-1; weak D call: TRBD1 (5 bases). Germline lookup yields CDR1 SGHRS and CDR2 YFSETQ. The CDR3 is 14 residues long. V lost 4 bases and J lost 4, with 12 bases in between. In DNA, the CDR3 is TGCGCCAGCAGCCCAGGGTGGTCTTACAATGAGCAGTTCTTC. As protein: CASSPGWSYNEQFF. Using reference TRBV5-1 and TRBJ2-1 for the parts outside the CDR3, the full variable domain is KAGVTQTPRYLIKTRGQQVTLSCSPISGHRSVSWYQQTPGQGLQFLFEYFSETQRNKGNFPGRFSGRQFSNSRSEMNVSTLELGDSALYLCASSPGWSYNEQFFGPGTRLTVL.

The chain couples TRBV29-1 to TRBJ1-1, with TRBD1 as a possible D gene (5 bases). This CDR3 spans 14 amino acids. Germline V CDR1 and CDR2: SQVTM, ANQGSEA. Trimming removed 6 bases from V and 7 bases from J, with 21 bases in between. The CDR3 is CSVIPPSNRLEAFF. In DNA, the CDR3 is TGCAGCGTCATCCCACCTTCGAACAGGCTTGAAGCTTTCTTT.

This clone occurred once. This rearrangement joins TRBV19 to TRBJ2-3; D is ambiguous. The CDR3 is made up of 16 amino acids. Germline V gene sequence: CDR1 LNHDA, CDR2 SQIVND (reference sequence). V gave up 4 bases and J gave up 0 bases, with 14 bases separating them. This chain's CDR3 is CASSRAPETSTDTQYF. The DNA for the CDR3 is TGTGCCAGTAGTAGAGCCCCCGAGACTAGCACAGATACGCAGTATTTT.

The chain joins TRBV11-2 to TRBJ2-1, with TRBD1 matching 10 bases. The CDR3 extends over 15 amino acids. V shed 0 bases and J 7 bases; nucleotides not matched to a gene: 3. CDR1 is SGHAT and CDR2 is FQNNGV in the germline V gene. The CDR3 DNA reads TGTGCCAGCAGCTTAGATGGGACAGGGGAGAATGAGCAGTTCTTC. It codes for CASSLDGTGENEQFF.

The CDR3 bases are TGTGCCAGCAGCGGCGGACAGGGCTATAATTCACCCCTCCACTTT. The encoded protein is CASSGGQGYNSPLHF. V and J are TRBV5-6 and TRBJ1-6; 8 bases are a match to TRBD1. The CDR3 is 15 residues long. Per germline, CDR1 SGHDT and CDR2 YYEEEE. V shed 4 bases and J 3 bases; nucleotides not matched to a gene: 3.

J is TRBJ1-5 and V is TRBV6-6; D perhaps matches TRBD1 (5 bases). Germline V gene sequence: CDR1 MNHNY, CDR2 SVGAGI (reference sequence). This CDR3 contains 14 residues. V lost 3 bases and J 7 bases, leaving 13 bases between the germline ends. CDR3 sequence (DNA): TGTGCCAGCAGTTATCGCGGGGGTTGGCAGCCCCAGCATTTT. Translation gives CASSYRGGWQPQHF.

The rearrangement uses TRBV28 and TRBJ2-1; TRBD2 aligns across 9 bases. J lost 4 bases, V lost 5 bases, and 9 bases had no gene match. The CDR3 has 16 amino acids. Germline V gives CDR1 MDHEN, CDR2 SYDVKM. The CDR3 loop is CASSPLGAGGYNEQFF. The DNA of the CDR3 is TGTGCCAGCAGTCCCCTGGGAGCGGGGGGTTACAATGAGCAGTTCTTC.

This sequence joins TRBV4-1 and TRBJ2-3; D is uncertain. Per the germline V gene, CDR1 is MGHRA and CDR2 is YSYEKL. The CDR3 length is 14 residues. Trimming removed 2 bases from V and 8 bases from J, with 14 bases in between. CDR3 sequence: CASSQPLQAGTQYF. In DNA form, the CDR3 reads TGCGCCAGCAGCCAACCCCTCCAGGCAGGTACGCAGTATTTT.

This clone was counted only a few times. This chain links TRBV28 with TRBJ2-7; weak D call: TRBD1 (6 bases). The CDR3 covers 18 residues. The V end lost 10 bases, the J end lost 0 bases, and 28 bases lay between the germline ends. Germline V gene sequence: CDR1 MDHEN, CDR2 SYDVKM. The CDR3 nucleotides are TGTGCCACCGCGGCGGTAGGACAGCACCAACTTAGCTCCTACGAGCAGTACTTC. It encodes CATAAVGQHQLSSYEQYF. Complete variable domain (other parts from reference TRBV28 and TRBJ2-7): DVKVTQSSRYLVKRTGEKVFLECVQDMDHENMFWYRQDPGLGLRLIYFSYDVKMKEKGDIPEGYSVSREKKERFSLILESASTNQTSMYLCATAAVGQHQLSSYEQYFGPGTRLTVT.

This chain joins TRBV5-1 and TRBJ2-7; 8 nucleotides line up with TRBD1. Trimming cost V 1 base and J 6 bases; bases outside gene matches: 15. The germline V gene has CDR1 SGHRS and CDR2 YFSETQ. This CDR3 is 17 amino acids long. The CDR3 sequence is CASSLWSFGDRGSEQYF. Here the CDR3 DNA reads TGCGCCAGCAGCTTGTGGTCGTTCGGCGACAGGGGATCCGAGCAGTACTTC. The full variable domain, completed using reference TRBV5-1 and TRBJ2-7, is KAGVTQTPRYLIKTRGQQVTLSCSPISGHRSVSWYQQTPGQGLQFLFEYFSETQRNKGNFPGRFSGRQFSNSRSEMNVSTLELGDSALYLCASSLWSFGDRGSEQYFGPGTRLTVT.